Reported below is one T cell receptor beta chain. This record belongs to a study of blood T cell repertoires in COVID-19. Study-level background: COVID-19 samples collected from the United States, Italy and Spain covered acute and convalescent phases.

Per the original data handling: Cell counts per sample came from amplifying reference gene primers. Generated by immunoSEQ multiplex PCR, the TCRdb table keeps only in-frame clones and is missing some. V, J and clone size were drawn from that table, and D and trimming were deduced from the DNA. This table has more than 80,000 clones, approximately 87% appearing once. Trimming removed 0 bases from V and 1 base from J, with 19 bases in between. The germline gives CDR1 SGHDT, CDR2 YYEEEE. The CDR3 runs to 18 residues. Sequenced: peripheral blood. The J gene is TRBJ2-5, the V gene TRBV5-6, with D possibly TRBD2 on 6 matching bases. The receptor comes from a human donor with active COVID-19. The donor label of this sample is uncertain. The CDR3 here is CASSLGTDRLVSQETQYF. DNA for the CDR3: TGTGCCAGCAGCTTGGGGACCGATAGACTAGTGTCCCAAGAGACCCAGTACTTC.